This record looks at one T cell receptor beta chain sequence and its context. The target of this receptor is not known. Base qualities are missing; no much larger clone stands one base away. Based on the germline V gene, the CDR1 and CDR2 sequences are ENHRY and SYGVKD. V is reduced by 1 base and J by 2 bases, leaving a spacing of 12 bases between them. Including cysteine and phenylalanine, the CDR3 has 16 amino acids. Kept here is only the CDR3 DNA, which spans 48 bases and is read in frame from base 1. Libraries were prepared through the immunoSEQ multiplex PCR assay. DNA from the cultured and isolated CD4+ T cells underwent TCR beta CDR3 sequencing. As for the original processing: Non-productive TCR sequences were discarded, and reads were trimmed to the CDR3 region, with only CDR3s of 7 or more amino acids retained. The MANAFEST web app was used to pick out antigen-specific clonotypes by comparing their expansion in peptide wells with that in reference cultures. Positive clones required FDR<0.05 expansion versus reference and all other wells, odds ratio above 5, and frequency above 0.1% in two replicate wells. Cross-reactive clonotypes were defined as significantly expanded in SARS-CoV-2 spike wells and in at least one common cold coronavirus spike condition. Using the stringdist R package, CDR3 similarity was measured by Levenshtein distance, and unrooted trees were constructed with ape in R 3.6.1. As stored in TCRdb, this immuneACCESS dataset retains in-frame rearrangements with V and J assigned. A fraction of the clones does not appear; measured against another copy, unresolved V genes explain less than half of the discrepancy, and the remainder lacks a known reason. The D gene and trimming were derived from the DNA, and the V and J assignments and clone size from that table. This sample is represented by about 45,000 clones; around 66% of them were singletons. About 30% of the sample goes to the ten largest clones.

The sample originates from a study of vaccination effects on CD4 cells after COVID-19 (dated by TCRdb to between 2021 and 2024). For context, the study as a whole: Each participant received two doses of an mRNA SARS-CoV-2 vaccine, either BNT162b2 or mRNA-1273. In two convalescent patients, pre-vaccine samples were collected 16 days and one week ahead of the first dose, 142 and 148 days after COVID-19 diagnosis. In both COVID-19 convalescent patients and infection-naive vaccine recipients, the study compared SARS-CoV-2 spike-specific CD4+ TCR repertoires from before mRNA vaccination with those from after it. Altogether, over 9 COVID-19 convalescent patients and a handful of SARS-CoV-2-naive healthy vaccine recipients made up the full study. Cultures from other donors in the study were sequenced using the Oncomine TCR Beta short-read assay on an Illumina iSeq 100. Broad study findings and their caveats: For convalescent patients, new clones induced by the vaccine made up most of the post-vaccine spike-reactive repertoire, and these new clones were largely distinct from the clones induced by infection. At late post-vaccination timepoints, both infection-induced and vaccine-induced clones showed marked clonal contraction, consistent with waning T cell responses. Limitations of the study were the small number of convalescent patients and the absence of early post-infection timepoints.

To identify antigen-specific CD4+ T cell clonotypes by their expansion, the ViraFEST assay first stimulated PBMC with viral peptide pools and then applied TCR sequencing. After around 11 days of culture, CD4+ T cells were isolated with the EasySep CD4+ T cell isolation kit. Convalescent patients had PCR-confirmed SARS-CoV-2 infection between March and December 2020, before Alpha, Beta and Delta variants emerged in the United States. About 2.1 million PBMC per well were cultured in IMDM with about 4.6% human AB serum, around 9.1 IU/ml IL-2 and gentamicin, plus 10 ug/ml peptides. On days 3 and 7, half of the culture medium was replaced with fresh IL-2-containing medium. Unless noted otherwise, every peptide stimulation condition was grown in triplicate wells. Using Ficoll-Paque Plus gradient centrifugation, PBMC were separated from whole blood and then either used fresh or cryopreserved at -140C. Genomic DNA was extracted from cultured CD4+ T cells with the QIAamp micro DNA kit.

This sequence was found in a human donor who had a prior SARS-CoV-2 infection. In this chain, TRBV10-3 is recombined with TRBJ2-1, with TRBD1 tentatively as D gene (5 bases match). The source material was CD4+ T cells from PBMCs cultured with a peptide pool, sampled before COVID-19 vaccination. At the DNA level, the sequence is TGTGCCATCAGTGAGTTTAACAGGCAGACCTACAATGAGCAGTTCTTC. This is translated as CAISEFNRQTYNEQFF.